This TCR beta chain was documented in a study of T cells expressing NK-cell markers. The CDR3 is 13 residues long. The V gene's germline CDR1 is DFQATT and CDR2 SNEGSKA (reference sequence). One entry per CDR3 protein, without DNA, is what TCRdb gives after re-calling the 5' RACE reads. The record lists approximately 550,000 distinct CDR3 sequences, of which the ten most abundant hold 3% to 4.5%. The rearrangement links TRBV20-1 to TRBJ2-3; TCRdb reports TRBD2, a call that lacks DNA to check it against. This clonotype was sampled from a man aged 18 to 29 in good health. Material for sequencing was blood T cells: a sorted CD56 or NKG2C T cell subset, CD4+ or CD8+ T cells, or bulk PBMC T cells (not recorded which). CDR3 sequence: CSASWRGQDTQYF.